The source of this T cell receptor beta chain is a study of cytomegalovirus exposure and HLA in healthy donors. For this clone: No antigen is known for it.

Amplification used 60 Vbeta primers and 13 Jbeta primers. Here immunoSEQ multiplex PCR was the method, and the copy in TCRdb shows in-frame clones only, minus some. The data hold around 200,000 clones, with roughly 82% observed a single time. Study results and caveats: In an earlier analysis, most TCR beta V segments were productive about 87% or about 30% of the time. The sole available immune exposure information was CMV serostatus.

The CDR3 spans 15 residues. V trimming: 6 bases; J trimming: 4 bases; junction bases outside the gene matches: 7. The germline V gene encodes CDR1 MNHNS and CDR2 SASEGT. This TCR came from a girl aged 2-10 years in good health and CMV-seropositive. The chain is built from TRBV6-1 and TRBJ1-5, with TRBD1 matching 9 bases. Material: PBMCs. In DNA form, the CDR3 reads TGTGCCAGCAGAGCACAACAGGGGGCGAATCAGCCCCAGCATTTT. This sequence encodes CASRAQQGANQPQHF.